This T cell receptor beta chain was identified during a study of radiotherapy plus CTLA-4 blockade in lung cancer. CDR1 and CDR2 (germline): LNHDA, SQIVND (reference sequence). The CDR3 has 17 amino acids. Unmatched junction bases numbered 15, after V lost 2 bases and J lost 6 bases. Ipilimumab CTLA-4 blockade and focal radiation were given to patients with chemo-refractory metastatic non-small-cell lung cancer. Clones were sequenced by immunoSEQ multiplex PCR, and TCRdb holds only the in-frame ones, with some missing. The sample lists more than 95,000 clones; roughly 80% were seen once. Specimen: peripheral blood, collected from a patient treated with radiotherapy plus ipilimumab. J is TRBJ1-2 and V is TRBV19; 7 positions agree with TRBD1. The source of this sequence is a human donor with non-small cell lung cancer who had a partial response to radiotherapy plus ipilimumab. DNA of the CDR3: TGTGCCAGTAGTATAACGGGACAGTTTAGCCGACCGGATGGCTACACCTTC. Translated: CASSITGQFSRPDGYTF.